This is a list of T cell receptor beta chains from one sample in a study of cytomegalovirus exposure and HLA in healthy donors. Sequencing was performed with immunoSEQ multiplex PCR; in TCRdb, only in-frame clones are kept and a portion is missing. Among around 130,000 clones, roughly 74% were seen once, and the ten largest hold 6.6%. Material: PBMCs. These receptors were taken from a man between 35 and 55 years old in good health and CMV-seropositive. CDR3s include the opening cysteine and the closing phenylalanine or tryptophan. D genes are given only for firm matches. Only some rows state a clone size, as once, few, many or a class for expanded clones.

abundance	d_gene	v_gene	j_gene	CDR3aa	CDR3nt
once	-	TRBV7-2	TRBJ2-5	CASSIRRGGETQYF	TGTGCCAGCAGCATCCGCAGGGGAGGGGAGACCCAGTACTTC
-	TRBD1	TRBV6-1	TRBJ1-5	CASLVEGGLIQPQHF	TGTGCCAGCTTAGTAGAAGGGGGCTTAATCCAGCCCCAGCATTTT
-	TRBD2	TRBV18	TRBJ2-1	CASSPLAGSYNEQFF	TGTGCCAGCTCACCTCTAGCGGGCTCCTACAATGAGCAGTTCTTC
-	TRBD1	TRBV30	TRBJ1-2	CAWTGGTWGYTF	TGTGCCTGGACAGGGGGTACGTGGGGCTACACCTTC
-	TRBD1	TRBV14	TRBJ2-3	CASSRSGGGTDTQYF	TGTGCCAGCAGCCGCTCAGGGGGCGGGACAGATACGCAGTATTTT
-	-	TRBV18	TRBJ2-2	CASSITRNTGELFF	TGTGCCAGCTCAATAACCAGAAACACCGGGGAGCTGTTTTTT
-	TRBD1	TRBV5-1	TRBJ2-6	CASSASGQGGSGANVLTF	TGCGCCAGCAGCGCCTCGGGACAGGGGGGAAGTGGGGCCAACGTCCTGACTTTC
few	-	TRBV6-6	TRBJ2-7	CASSYETGLSYEQYF	TGTGCCAGCAGTTACGAAACAGGGCTCTCCTACGAGCAGTACTTC
-	-	TRBV4-1	TRBJ1-2	CASSQQGICGYTF	TGCGCCAGCAGCCAACAGGGGATTTGTGGCTACACCTTC
-	-	TRBV6-4	TRBJ2-1	CASSVILGSNEQFF	TGTGCCAGCAGTGTTATACTAGGATCCAATGAGCAGTTCTTC
few	TRBD1	TRBV18	TRBJ1-4	CASSGTGLEKLFF	TGTGCCAGCTCGGGGACAGGTCTTGAAAAACTGTTTTTT
few	-	TRBV5-6	TRBJ1-3	CASSFPGRPDTIYF	TGTGCCAGCAGCTTTCCAGGCAGGCCCGACACCATATATTTT
-	-	TRBV15	TRBJ2-4	CATSRDELTMAKNIQYF	TGTGCCACCAGCAGAGATGAGCTTACTATGGCCAAAAACATTCAGTACTTC
-	-	TRBV27	TRBJ1-6	CASSLAPAGTPLHF	TGTGCCAGCAGTCTAGCGCCCGCAGGTACACCCCTCCACTTT
-	-	TRBV6-1	TRBJ1-2	CASSERAGAWGYTF	TGTGCCAGCAGCGAGAGGGCGGGGGCCTGGGGCTACACCTTC
few	TRBD1	TRBV28	TRBJ2-7	CASGTGNRLASYYEQYF	TGTGCCAGTGGGACAGGGAATCGCTTGGCCTCATACTACGAGCAGTACTTC
-	TRBD1	TRBV15	TRBJ1-6	CATSREAGGYSPLHF	TGTGCCACCAGCAGAGAGGCAGGGGGTTATTCACCCCTCCACTTT
-	-	TRBV28	TRBJ2-1	CASSLDSQYNEQFF	TGTGCCAGCAGTTTAGATTCCCAGTACAATGAGCAGTTCTTC
-	-	TRBV5-1	TRBJ2-7	CASSPGGGGTGYEQYF	TGCGCCAGCAGCCCGGGGGGCGGCGGGACGGGGTACGAGCAGTACTTC
-	-	TRBV28	TRBJ2-5	CASSLGGSVLETQYF	TGTGCCAGCAGTTTAGGAGGGTCGGTCCTGGAGACCCAGTACTTC
once	TRBD2	TRBV2	TRBJ2-5	CASSEATTTAGLQETQYF	TGTGCCAGCAGTGAAGCCACGACTACAGCGGGACTCCAAGAGACCCAGTACTTC
-	TRBD1	TRBV9	TRBJ1-1	CASSGSGQGGSTEAFF	TGTGCCAGCAGCGGATCGGGACAGGGCGGGTCCACTGAAGCTTTCTTT
-	TRBD2	TRBV5-5	TRBJ2-1	CASSLWGGDEQFF	TGTGCCAGCAGCTTGTGGGGGGGAGATGAGCAGTTCTTC
-	TRBD1	TRBV2	TRBJ2-7	CASSESQGALGEQYF	TGTGCCAGCAGTGAATCACAGGGGGCATTGGGCGAGCAGTACTTC
-	TRBD2	TRBV2	TRBJ2-1	CASRAGGTRNEQFF	TGTGCCAGCAGAGCGGGGGGTACAAGGAATGAGCAGTTCTTC
-	-	TRBV6-1	TRBJ2-7	CASSVARGYEQYF	TGTGCCAGCAGTGTTGCGCGGGGCTACGAGCAGTACTTC
-	TRBD2	TRBV5-1	TRBJ2-3	CASSWWASGQDADTQYF	TGCGCCAGCAGCTGGTGGGCTAGCGGGCAAGACGCAGATACGCAGTATTTT
-	-	TRBV19	TRBJ2-6	CASSIGGSGANVLTF	TGTGCCAGTAGTATTGGAGGCTCTGGGGCCAACGTCCTGACTTTC
-	-	TRBV4-1	TRBJ2-6	CASSNPGFNSGANVLTF	TGCGCCAGCAGCAACCCGGGGTTTAACTCTGGGGCCAACGTCCTGACTTTC
-	TRBD2	TRBV7-2	TRBJ2-5	CASSRREGETQYF	TGTGCCAGCAGCCGCAGGGAGGGGGAGACCCAGTACTTC
-	-	TRBV11-3	TRBJ2-2	CASSPGSNTGELFF	TGTGCCAGCAGCCCCGGTTCGAACACCGGGGAGCTGTTTTTT
-	TRBD1	TRBV6-1	TRBJ2-1	CASSEAGGQGWHEQFF	TGTGCCAGCAGTGAAGCCGGGGGACAGGGTTGGCATGAGCAGTTCTTC
few	TRBD2	TRBV5-4	TRBJ2-3	CASGTSGSTDTQYF	TGTGCCAGCGGGACTAGCGGCTCCACAGATACGCAGTATTTT
-	TRBD1	TRBV9	TRBJ1-2	CASSVERDRGYGYTF	TGTGCCAGCAGCGTAGAGAGGGACAGGGGCTATGGCTACACCTTC
-	TRBD1	TRBV7-9	TRBJ1-2	CASSHGQGRGYTF	TGTGCCAGCAGCCACGGACAGGGGCGCGGCTACACCTTC
-	-	TRBV7-6	TRBJ2-5	CASSLGGGTSLYF	TGTGCCAGCAGCCTAGGTGGAGGGACCTCCCTATACTTC
-	TRBD1	TRBV5-4	TRBJ2-5	CASSLAGTGGETQYF	TGTGCCAGCAGCTTGGCCGGGACAGGGGGAGAGACCCAGTACTTC
-	-	TRBV19	TRBJ1-2	CASSHLGENYGYTF	TGTGCCAGTAGTCATCTCGGGGAGAACTATGGCTACACCTTC
-	-	TRBV12-5	TRBJ1-1	CASGWAGNTEAFF	TGTGCTAGTGGTTGGGCGGGGAACACTGAAGCTTTCTTT
-	TRBD1	TRBV6-6	TRBJ1-5	CASSYPTGNNQPQHF	TGTGCCAGCAGTTACCCGACAGGGAACAATCAGCCCCAGCATTTT
-	-	TRBV6-6	TRBJ1-2	CASSYSRGAYGYTF	TGTGCCAGCAGTTACTCGCGGGGGGCCTATGGCTACACCTTC
-	TRBD1	TRBV18	TRBJ2-1	CASSPRPGGNNEQFF	TGTGCCAGCTCACCAAGGCCAGGGGGAAACAATGAGCAGTTCTTC
-	-	TRBV12-1	TRBJ2-7	CATAGSYEQYF	TGTGCCACCGCGGGGTCCTACGAGCAGTACTTC
few	TRBD2	TRBV30	TRBJ2-7	CAWRLAGSSYEQYF	TGTGCCTGGAGACTAGCGGGAAGCTCCTACGAGCAGTACTTC
few	TRBD2	TRBV5-4	TRBJ2-3	CASSLKRAGGPSKDTQYF	TGTGCCAGCAGCTTGAAGAGAGCGGGAGGGCCCTCGAAAGATACGCAGTATTTT
-	-	TRBV28	TRBJ2-7	CASSLGPHEQYF	TGTGCCAGCAGTTTAGGCCCACACGAGCAGTACTTC